This T cell receptor (beta chain) was recorded in a study of radiotherapy plus CTLA-4 blockade in lung cancer. Study summary: There were objective responses in 18% of patients, and more than 30% had disease control. Findings and caveats of the study: With interferon-beta, early dynamics of blood T cell clones were reported to best predict response.

TCRdb's copy holds only in-frame clones and misses some; the assay was immunoSEQ multiplex PCR. Of 62,000 or so clones detected, 79% appear once; the ten largest clones hold 8% to 10%. Germline CDR1 KGHSH, CDR2 LQKENI. The CDR3 has 14 amino acids. Trimming stripped 0 bases from V and 2 bases from J, with 5 bases between. About this clone itself: Its specificity is not known.

Focal radiation plus CTLA-4 blockade with ipilimumab was administered to patients who had chemo-refractory metastatic non-small-cell lung cancer. J is TRBJ1-3 and V is TRBV18; weak D call: TRBD1 (5 bases). The material sequenced was peripheral blood, taken from a patient treated with radiotherapy plus ipilimumab. This clonotype was sampled from a human donor with non-small cell lung cancer who had a complete response to radiotherapy plus ipilimumab. CDR3 nucleotides: TGTGCCAGCTCACCACCAGGGGCTGGAAACACCATATATTTT. Protein: CASSPPGAGNTIYF.